This TCR beta chain came from a study of blood T cell repertoires in COVID-19. Study-level information: From the United States, Italy and Spain came samples of acute and convalescent COVID-19. Sources were T cells, B-cell-depleted T cells, or PBMCs; the material itself was cDNA or gDNA.

Per the authors' pipeline: Researchers report that nucleated cell counts were estimated from reference gene primer amplification. This table comes from immunoSEQ multiplex PCR, and its TCRdb copy is limited to in-frame clones, with some not included. D and trimming come from the DNA, and the V and J calls and clone size come from that table. The table records about 200,000 clones, 75% to 85% of them present only once. The germline V gene has CDR1 SGHTA and CDR2 FQGNSA. The CDR3 has 17 amino acids. V gave up 5 bases and J gave up 5 bases; unmatched junction bases: 15. This clone was found once. One Seattle source followed patients from active infection through their disease course.

Sequencing was done on a sample of peripheral blood. This clonotype was obtained from a woman between 65 and 79 years old with COVID-19, enrolled during active disease. This sequence joins TRBV7-2 and TRBJ2-4; 7 bases align to TRBD1. Written as DNA, the CDR3 is TGTGCCAGCAGCATTGGGGCCGGGACAGCTTCTCAAAACATTCAGTACTTC. The encoded protein is CASSIGAGTASQNIQYF.